The next 20 T cell receptor beta chains were all read from a single sample in a study of cytotoxic CD8 clonotypes in ibrutinib-treated CLL. TCRdb's table, derived via immunoSEQ multiplex PCR, lists solely in-frame clones and lacks some. The top ten clones hold 30% to 35% of a sample with 11,000 to 15,000 clones, 50% to 55% of them seen once. This material consisted of PBMCs, taken at an approximately 22-month disease-progression time point, from a patient treated with ibrutinib. These receptors were collected from a human donor with chronic lymphocytic leukemia.

This sequence joins TRBV18 and TRBJ1-6, with 9 bases matching TRBD1. The CDR3 has 17 residues. The V gene's germline CDR1 is KGHSH and CDR2 LQKENI. The V segment lost 2 bases and the J segment 9 bases; nucleotides outside the gene matches: 11. In DNA form, the CDR3 reads TGTGCCAGCTCACCAAACCCGGGACAGGGTTACGGTTCACCCCTCCACTTT. It encodes CASSPNPGQGYGSPLHF.

V and J are TRBV15 and TRBJ1-1; D not certain. Trimming took 1 base from V and 4 from J, leaving 10 bases between them. Per the germline V gene, CDR1 is LNHNV and CDR2 is YYDKDF (reference sequence). The length of the CDR3 is 14 residues. CDR3 in amino acids: CATSRVERPTEAFF. CDR3 coding DNA: TGTGCCACCAGCAGAGTTGAACGACCCACTGAAGCTTTCTTT.

This clone is termed medium-sized. This sequence joins TRBV21-1 and TRBJ2-7; the tabulated D call, TRBD1, remains unverified against the DNA. TRBV21-1 is a documented pseudogene. The length of the CDR3 is 16 residues. CDR3 coding DNA: TGTGCCAGCAGCAACGAAACAGGGGGTACTTCCTACGAGCAGTACTTC. It is translated as CASSNETGGTSYEQYF.

J is TRBJ1-2 and V is TRBV6-5, with TRBD1 matching over 8 bases. V lost 10 bases and J lost 0; bases outside the gene matches: 4. Germline V gene data show CDR1 as MNHEY and CDR2 as SVGAGI. This CDR3 has 13 residues. The CDR3 loop reads CAIQQGANYGYTF. The CDR3 DNA reads as TGTGCCATCCAACAGGGGGCTAACTATGGCTACACCTTC.

The J gene is TRBJ2-4, the V gene TRBV19, with 7 bases aligning to TRBD1. The CDR3 totals 13 residues. Germline V CDR1 and CDR2: LNHDA, SQIVND (reference sequence). Unmatched junction bases numbered 2, after V lost 6 bases and J lost 3 bases. In nucleotides, the CDR3 is TGTGCCAGTAGAGACAGGGACAAAAACATTCAGTACTTC. This sequence encodes CASRDRDKNIQYF.

This chain links TRBV19 with TRBJ2-1, with 11 bases fitting TRBD2. Germline V lookup: CDR1 LNHDA, CDR2 SQIVND (reference sequence). V was pared by 4 bases and J by 10 bases, with 12 bases of the junction left unmatched. The CDR3 totals 16 residues. CDR3 bases: TGTGCCAGTAGTACCCTCCTGAGAGCTAGCGGGGGGGAGCAGTTCTTC. This translates into CASSTLLRASGGEQFF.

J is TRBJ2-1 and V is TRBV2; no clear D gene. The germline CDR1 and CDR2 sequences are SNHLY and FYNNEI. Trimming removed 8 bases from V and 5 bases from J, with 10 bases in between. The length of the CDR3 is 12 residues. The CDR3 region is CASSIGDNEQFF. CDR3 nucleotides: TGTGCCAGCTCGATCGGAGACAATGAGCAGTTCTTC.

Turning to this clone: One end of the junction fails to match germline, which may point to a read error. The J gene is TRBJ2-1, the V gene TRBV5-4; possible D gene TRBD2, 5 bases. Germline CDR1 SGHNT, CDR2 YYREEE (reference sequence). This CDR3 is 14 amino acids long. Here the CDR3 reads CASSFQQRNNVQFF. The CDR3 nucleotides read TGTGCCAGCAGCTTTCAACAGCGGAACAATGTGCAGTTCTTC.

This chain joins TRBV11-2 and TRBJ1-4; D unresolved. Deletions cut 7 bases from V and 6 bases from J, with 15 bases between. This CDR3 spans 14 amino acids. Germline CDR1 and CDR2: SGHAT and FQNNGV. The CDR3 region has the DNA TGTGCCAGCACCCCGAGGCGGAGAGATGAAAAACTGTTTTTT. Translating it yields CASTPRRRDEKLFF.

This chain connects TRBV5-6 to TRBJ2-3, with D unresolved. Per germline, CDR1 SGHDT and CDR2 YYEEEE. The CDR3 is 16 amino acids. V was clipped by 3 bases and J by 1 base, with 15 bases between them. CDR3 amino acids: CASSYSVGLGTDTQYF. CDR3 nucleotide sequence: TGTGCCAGCAGCTACTCCGTAGGGTTGGGCACAGATACGCAGTATTTT.

The chain employs TRBV2 and TRBJ1-1; TRBD1 matches 9 bases. This CDR3 has 15 amino acids. Losses at the gene ends were 0 bases for V and 4 bases for J; bases not matched to a gene: 3. The germline CDR1 and CDR2 sequences are SNHLY and FYNNEI. In nucleotides, the CDR3 is TGTGCCAGCAGTGAAGCCGGGACAGGGTTCACTGAAGCTTTCTTT. Residues: CASSEAGTGFTEAFF.

This clone was seen at least ten times. The rearrangement uses TRBV9 and TRBJ1-3, with D maybe TRBD1 (5 bases). This CDR3 region has 15 residues. Trimming cost V 0 bases and J 0 bases, with 7 bases left between them. Germline CDR1 and CDR2: SGDLS and YYNGEE. DNA of the CDR3: TGTGCCAGCAGCGTAGAGGGGACCTCTGGAAACACCATATATTTT. It specifies CASSVEGTSGNTIYF.

The rearrangement uses TRBV29-1 and TRBJ2-7; 7 nucleotides match TRBD1. The CDR3 is 11 amino acids. V shed 7 bases, J shed 4 bases, and the junction held 4 bases outside the gene matches. The germline V gene encodes CDR1 SQVTM and CDR2 ANQGSEA. CDR3 nucleotide sequence: TGCAGCGCTCAGACAGGGTACGAGCAGTACTTC. Protein: CSAQTGYEQYF.

The chain is built from TRBV5-6 and TRBJ2-2; 7 bases agree with TRBD1. The CDR3 covers 16 residues. The germline gives CDR1 SGHDT, CDR2 YYEEEE. J gave up 1 base and V 4 bases, and 7 bases lay outside the gene matches. CDR3 in DNA: TGTGCCAGCAGCCTTGAATGGACAGGGAACACCGGGGAGCTGTTTTTT. This codes for CASSLEWTGNTGELFF.

This chain uses TRBV6-5 with TRBJ1-2; 7 nucleotides match TRBD1. V lost 4 bases to trimming and J lost 6 bases; unmatched junction nucleotides: 5. CDR1 and CDR2 (germline): MNHEY, SVGAGI. The CDR3 consists of 13 residues. The chain's CDR3 is CASSSTGDHGYTF. As DNA, the CDR3 is TGTGCCAGCAGTTCTACAGGGGATCATGGCTACACCTTC.

The chain links TRBV2 to TRBJ2-7; TRBD2 might be the D (5 bases). The CDR3 runs to 13 residues. Germline V gene lookup returns CDR1 SNHLY and CDR2 FYNNEI. Trimming cost V 6 bases and J 0 bases, with 9 bases left between them. CDR3 DNA: TGTGCCAGCAGAGGAGGCATCTCCTACGAGCAGTACTTC. This encodes CASRGGISYEQYF. Together with reference TRBV2 and TRBJ2-7, the CDR3 gives the full variable domain: EPEVTQTPSHQVTQMGQEVILRCVPISNHLYFYWYRQILGQKVEFLVSFYNNEISEKSEIFDDQFSVERPDGSNFTLKIRSTKLEDSAMYFCASRGGISYEQYFGPGTRLTVT.

This clone is medium-sized (0.01 to 0.1%) in the sample. The J gene is TRBJ1-5, the V gene TRBV2; D perhaps matches TRBD1 (6 bases). The CDR3 totals 14 residues. The V and J ends lost 7 bases and 7 bases respectively, with 17 bases between them. Germline CDR1 is SNHLY and CDR2 is FYNNEI. The CDR3 region is CASKYRETGQPQHF. Here the CDR3 DNA reads TGTGCCAGCAAATACAGGGAAACGGGCCAGCCCCAGCATTTT.

This clone was seen a few times. The J gene is TRBJ2-5, the V gene TRBV6-5, with D possibly matching TRBD1 (6 bases). Trimming took 5 bases from V and 7 from J, leaving 14 bases between them. The length of the CDR3 is 13 residues. Germline lookup yields CDR1 MNHEY and CDR2 SVGAGI. CDR3 sequence (DNA): TGTGCCAGCAGTATCTCAGGGGAAGGGACCCAGTACTTC. Its protein is CASSISGEGTQYF.

This clone was seen only a few times. The chain links TRBV19 to TRBJ2-4, with D unresolved. Germline loops: CDR1 LNHDA, CDR2 SQIVND (reference sequence). V gave up 2 bases and J gave up 0 bases, with 11 bases separating them. This CDR3 spans 16 amino acids. The CDR3 loop is CASSISPNLAKNIQYF. For the CDR3, the DNA is TGTGCCAGTAGTATAAGCCCTAACCTAGCCAAAAACATTCAGTACTTC.

The chain links TRBV9 to TRBJ2-7, with 7 bases fitting TRBD2. This CDR3 has 14 amino acids. Trimming took 7 bases from V and 1 from J; bases not matched to a gene: 8. Germline V lookup: CDR1 SGDLS, CDR2 YYNGEE. DNA of the CDR3: TGTGCCAGCGGAGCGGGGTTTTTTTCCTACGAGCAGTACTTC. Its protein is CASGAGFFSYEQYF. The complete variable domain, with remaining parts taken from reference TRBV9 and TRBJ2-7, reads DSGVTQTPKHLITATGQRVTLRCSPRSGDLSVYWYQQSLDQGLQFLIQYYNGEERAKGNILERFSAQQFPDLHSELNLSSLELGDSALYFCASGAGFFSYEQYFGPGTRLTVT.